This TCR beta chain originates from a study of tumor and adjacent non-tumor tissue in lung cancer. Overall study: Stage I to III disease affected ten to eleven men and roughly five women aged about 31 to 80. Study results and limitations: Shorter survival was associated with higher TCR diversity in tumors. Tumor tissue had significantly higher TCR diversity than normal lung.

CDR1 and CDR2 from the germline V gene are MNHEY and SVGEGT. There are 15 residues in the CDR3. A modified ARM-PCR protocol with three rounds of nested PCR amplified TCRbeta. One entry per CDR3 protein, called by TCRdb with MiXCR from the multiplex PCR reads. The table has 40,000 to 60,000 distinct CDR3 sequences, about 68% seen once. In regard to this clonotype: Its antigen is still unknown. The junction and the germline gene differ at one end; a read error may be behind it.

No cell sorting was done before RNA was extracted from the tissue. The normal lung tissue was taken more than 3 cm from the tumor edge. V and J are TRBV6-2 or TRBV6-3 and TRBJ2-1; 10 bases fit TRBD1. This sequence originates from a woman aged 65 to 85 with non-small cell lung cancer. Sequencing used distant non-tumor lung tissue. In DNA form, the CDR3 reads TGTACCAGCAGTCGCCGGGGACAGGGGATTAATGAGCAGTTCTTC. Protein product: CTSSRRGQGINEQFF.